This T cell receptor (beta chain) was identified during a study of blood T cell repertoires in COVID-19. Original analysis: Using reference gene primer amplification, nucleated cell counts were estimated. Profiled with immunoSEQ multiplex PCR; TCRdb holds only in-frame clones, not every one. That table furnishes V, J and clone size, whereas the DNA furnished D and trimming. The sample consists of some 140,000 clones, around 80% of them appearing once. The germline V and J ends were trimmed by 3 bases and 5 bases, with 11 bases remaining between them. Germline V gene sequence: CDR1 SGDLS, CDR2 YYNGEE. CDR3 size: 13 residues.

The receptor's source is a human donor in a cohort sampled during active COVID-19. This chain links TRBV9 with TRBJ1-1; D remains unclear. Sequencing was done on a sample of peripheral blood. The CDR3 sequence: CASSDFGQTEAFF. Here the CDR3 DNA reads TGTGCCAGCAGCGATTTCGGTCAAACTGAAGCTTTCTTT.